These T cell receptor beta chains were read from a single sample in a study of beta chain features in type 1 diabetes. Assay: immunoSEQ multiplex PCR; the TCRdb copy retains only in-frame clones and omits some. The repertoire holds 550,000 to 850,000 clones, roughly 13% seen once, with less than 0.025% in the top ten. Sequencing used naive CD4+ T cells from blood. Source of these receptors: a man aged 18-30 years with type 1 diabetes. Each CDR3 is given with its conserved first and last residue. The D gene is left open where the match is weak. Where a row states a size, it is once, few, many or the class of an expanded clone; other rows omit it.

D gene,J gene,clone size,V gene,CDR3 protein,CDR3 DNA
-,TRBJ1-3,-,TRBV6-5,CASSYSSPSGNTIYF,TGTGCCAGCAGTTACTCGAGTCCCTCTGGAAACACCATATATTTT
TRBD1,TRBJ2-5,-,TRBV28,CASSRTGGYQETQYF,TGTGCCAGCAGTCGGACAGGGGGTTACCAAGAGACCCAGTACTTC
-,TRBJ1-1,few,TRBV29-1,CSVDGRGDTEAFF,TGCAGCGTTGATGGAAGGGGAGACACTGAAGCTTTCTTT
-,TRBJ1-4,few,TRBV25-1,CASSERGVREKLFF,TGTGCCAGCAGTGAACGAGGGGTACGGGAAAAACTGTTTTTT
-,TRBJ2-5,few,TRBV7-9,CASSLVALEETQYF,TGTGCCAGCAGCTTAGTGGCCTTAGAGGAGACCCAGTACTTC
-,TRBJ1-1,-,TRBV19,CASSPHGGTEAFF,TGTGCCAGTAGTCCCCACGGGGGCACTGAAGCTTTCTTT
TRBD1,TRBJ1-6,few,TRBV4-1,CASSQTGTGDDSPLHF,TGCGCCAGCAGCCAAACCGGGACAGGGGATGATTCACCCCTCCACTTT
-,TRBJ2-3,-,TRBV5-1,CASSLEGNTDTQYF,TGCGCCAGCAGCTTGGAAGGGAATACAGATACGCAGTATTTT
-,TRBJ1-2,-,TRBV14,CASRKDSNYGYTF,TGTGCCAGCAGGAAGGACAGTAACTATGGCTACACCTTC
-,TRBJ1-2,-,TRBV11-2,CASSLAARGGYTF,TGTGCCAGCAGCTTAGCCGCTCGGGGCGGCTACACCTTC
-,TRBJ2-3,-,TRBV19,CASSIGAGVRDTQYF,TGTGCCAGTAGTATTGGGGCAGGGGTTAGAGATACGCAGTATTTT
-,TRBJ2-3,few,TRBV7-2,CASSPPLGYSTDTQYF,TGTGCCAGCAGCCCACCCCTAGGGTATAGCACAGATACGCAGTATTTT
-,TRBJ2-1,-,TRBV5-1,CASSLGQINEQFF,TGCGCCAGCAGCTTGGGGCAGATCAATGAGCAGTTCTTC
-,TRBJ1-2,-,TRBV6-6,CASRENYGYTF,TGTGCCAGCAGGGAAAACTATGGCTACACCTTC
TRBD2,TRBJ2-3,few,TRBV27,CASSFGTTSTDTQYF,TGTGCCAGCAGTTTCGGGACTACTAGCACAGATACGCAGTATTTT
-,TRBJ1-1,few,TRBV23-1,CASAKGHTEAFF,TGCGCCAGCGCCAAAGGGCACACTGAAGCTTTCTTT
-,TRBJ2-7,-,TRBV28,CASSLAPVQYEQYF,TGTGCCAGCAGTTTGGCCCCCGTACAGTACGAGCAGTACTTC
-,TRBJ1-1,-,TRBV5-1,CASSLLEMNTEAFF,TGCGCCAGCAGCTTGTTAGAAATGAACACTGAAGCTTTCTTT
-,TRBJ1-6,-,TRBV9,CASSPAGINSPLHF,TGTGCCAGCAGCCCCGCGGGGATTAATTCACCCCTCCACTTT
TRBD2,TRBJ2-5,-,TRBV5-4,CASSRTSGETQYF,TGTGCCAGCAGCAGGACTAGCGGGGAGACCCAGTACTTC
TRBD1,TRBJ2-3,-,TRBV2,CASKGGQGGGTDTQYF,TGTGCCAGCAAGGGGGGACAGGGAGGCGGCACAGATACGCAGTATTTT
TRBD1,TRBJ1-4,once,TRBV7-9,CASSPGQGEAEKLFF,TGTGCCAGCAGCCCGGGACAGGGGGAGGCTGAAAAACTGTTTTTT
-,TRBJ2-3,-,TRBV7-9,CASSRGGGADTQYF,TGTGCCAGCAGCCGAGGGGGTGGGGCAGATACGCAGTATTTT
TRBD2,TRBJ2-1,few,TRBV6-5,CASSYSASGLYNEQFF,TGTGCCAGCAGTTACTCGGCTAGCGGGTTATACAATGAGCAGTTCTTC
-,TRBJ1-2,-,TRBV30,CAWSRRQWVNYGYTF,TGTGCCTGGAGTCGTCGACAGTGGGTAAATTATGGCTACACCTTC
-,TRBJ1-1,-,TRBV2,CASSVGAHGNTEAFF,TGTGCCAGCAGTGTCGGGGCTCACGGGAACACTGAAGCTTTCTTT
-,TRBJ2-2,-,TRBV7-9,CASSLSSGGELFF,TGTGCCAGCAGCTTAAGTTCCGGCGGGGAGCTGTTTTTT
-,TRBJ2-2,-,TRBV27,CASSPRQLPSTGELFF,TGTGCCAGCAGTCCGCGACAACTCCCGAGCACCGGGGAGCTGTTTTTT
-,TRBJ2-3,few,TRBV2,CASSGGDGTDTQYF,TGTGCCAGCAGCGGAGGGGATGGCACAGATACGCAGTATTTT
TRBD2,TRBJ2-1,-,TRBV19,CASNVLAGGNNEQFF,TGTGCCAGTAATGTGCTAGCGGGGGGGAACAATGAGCAGTTCTTC
TRBD1,TRBJ1-1,-,TRBV7-2,CASSSGQGDEAFF,TGTGCCAGCAGCTCCGGACAGGGGGATGAAGCTTTCTTT
-,TRBJ2-2,few,TRBV30,CAWTNTGELFF,TGTGCCTGGACAAATACCGGGGAGCTGTTTTTT
TRBD2,TRBJ2-5,few,TRBV19,CASTSGTSEETQYF,TGTGCCAGTACCTCCGGGACTAGCGAAGAGACCCAGTACTTC
-,TRBJ2-3,few,TRBV4-1,CASRIQGGADTQYF,TGCGCCAGCAGGATCCAGGGTGGCGCAGATACGCAGTATTTT
-,TRBJ2-7,-,TRBV9,CASSVGVGARYEQYF,TGTGCCAGCAGCGTAGGCGTAGGGGCGCGCTACGAGCAGTACTTC
-,TRBJ1-2,-,TRBV14,CASSRRNYGYTF,TGTGCCAGCAGCCGTAGGAACTATGGCTACACCTTC
TRBD1,TRBJ1-5,-,TRBV5-1,CASSPTGGNQPQHF,TGCGCCAGCAGCCCTACAGGGGGAAATCAGCCCCAGCATTTT
-,TRBJ1-1,-,TRBV6-5,CASSYSGGINTEAFF,TGTGCCAGCAGTTACTCGGGGGGCATAAACACTGAAGCTTTCTTT
-,TRBJ2-7,few,TRBV7-9,CASSLAGVYSYEQYF,TGTGCCAGCAGCTTAGCGGGGGTTTACTCCTACGAGCAGTACTTC
-,TRBJ2-2,-,TRBV2,CASSWGSPTGELFF,TGTGCCAGCAGCTGGGGATCCCCCACCGGGGAGCTGTTTTTT
-,TRBJ2-3,-,TRBV7-9,CASSLVIHTDTQYF,TGTGCCAGCAGCTTAGTGATACACACAGATACGCAGTATTTT
-,TRBJ2-3,-,TRBV7-3,CASSFGTGPQDTQYF,TGTGCCAGCAGCTTCGGGACGGGGCCCCAGGATACGCAGTATTTT
TRBD2,TRBJ2-1,-,TRBV29-1,CSVAWGLAGGHEQFF,TGCAGCGTTGCCTGGGGACTAGCGGGGGGGCACGAGCAGTTCTTC